What follows is one T cell receptor (beta chain) and its context. The repertoire was sequenced with immunoSEQ multiplex PCR; TCRdb's copy has only in-frame clones and lacks some. The repertoire consists of nearly 200,000 clones, with around 92% occurring once and the leading ten covering roughly 8.1%. Germline trimming cut 4 bases from V and 0 bases from J; bases unmatched to any gene: 10. CDR1 is SGHRS, CDR2 YFSETQ, per germline. This CDR3 contains 17 residues. These data belong to a study of blood T cell repertoires in COVID-19. Looking at the study overall: COVID-19 samples from acute and convalescent phases originated in the United States, Italy and Spain.

Individuals aged about 18 to 90 years were recruited from about two dozen US areas. Sequencing was performed on PBMCs or T cells enriched from blood (not recorded which). The chain combines TRBV5-1 with TRBJ1-1, with TRBD1 identical over 9 bases. This clonotype originated in a woman under 30 who had recovered from COVID-19. The CDR3 region is CASSTYGTGPLNTEAFF. The CDR3 bases are TGCGCCAGCAGCACCTACGGGACAGGGCCCTTGAACACTGAAGCTTTCTTT. Filled out from reference TRBV5-1 and TRBJ1-1, the complete variable domain reads KAGVTQTPRYLIKTRGQQVTLSCSPISGHRSVSWYQQTPGQGLQFLFEYFSETQRNKGNFPGRFSGRQFSNSRSEMNVSTLELGDSALYLCASSTYGTGPLNTEAFFGQGTRLTVV.